The T cell receptor (beta chain) described here comes from a study of human thymus T cells. Thymic resections from corrective heart surgery supplied the tissue. Samples came from healthy Finnish infants during open corrective cardiac surgery. This clone was seen only once. CDR3 length: 16 residues. Germline V gene lookup returns CDR1 SGHDT and CDR2 YYEEEE. V was shortened by 4 bases and J by 4 bases, with 18 bases between the two germline ends. The table came from immunoSEQ multiplex PCR; TCRdb's copy has only in-frame clones and leaves some out. The data contain 78,000 or so clones, roughly 96% of them seen just once; the ten biggest clones take up approximately 0.03%.

The TCR originated in a boy younger than two with a congenital heart defect but otherwise immunologically healthy. V gene TRBV5-6 combines with J gene TRBJ2-1; D is perhaps TRBD2 (6 bases). The sample was thymus tissue. The CDR3 bases are TGTGCCAGCAGCGTCGCTAGCGTCACCTTTTACAATGAGCAGTTCTTC. Translating it yields CASSVASVTFYNEQFF.